This TCR beta chain is from a study of T cells after yellow fever vaccination. Study context: For low cell numbers, libraries were made with SMART-Seq v4 Ultra Low Input. Study conclusions and caveats: Overlap between CD4 and CD8 compartments was detected for a small share of clonotypes. Reappearing after the booster were most of the clones from primary vaccination (roughly 96% CD4, 88% CD8). One caveat is that FACS-sorted repertoires could contain abundant clonotypes contaminating from the bulk population.

TCRdb processed the 5' RACE reads anew with MiXCR; each CDR3 protein has one entry. The data hold some 390,000 distinct CDR3 sequences, with around 6.5% observed a single time. In this sample, this clonotype turned up many times. The target antigen is unknown. The origin of this receptor is a young man who received the YFV17D yellow fever vaccine. The sample was PBMCs, taken 5 days after the yellow fever booster vaccination.

The CDR3 loop reads CSAGPKGRYQPQHF. CDR3 nucleotide sequence: TGCAGTGCTGGGCCGAAGGGAAGGTATCAGCCCCAGCATTTT. The rearrangement joins TRBV20-1 to TRBJ1-5; D is undetermined. Germline V gene lookup returns CDR1 DFQATT and CDR2 SNEGSKA (reference sequence). The germline V and J ends were trimmed by 5 bases and 5 bases, with 16 bases remaining between them. This CDR3 contains 14 residues.